These 32 T cell receptor beta chains were all obtained from the same sample, sequenced in a study of T cell repertoires in cytomegalovirus infection. One entry per CDR3 protein results from TCRdb running MiXCR on the reads. The top ten clones hold around 14% of a sample with 250,000 to 300,000 distinct CDR3 sequences, roughly a quarter of them seen once. Sequencing was done on a sample of PBMCs. Every receptor here comes from a human donor in good health (CMV status not recorded). Some clones in this sample may be carry-over from other donors' samples.

This clonotype was picked up many times. This chain joins TRBV7-2 and TRBJ2-2, with D possibly TRBD2 on 6 matching bases. Germline assignment: CDR1 SGHTA and CDR2 FQGNSA. The CDR3 sequence is 13 residues long. With 5 bases removed from V and 6 bases from J, the gap between germline ends came to 10 bases. The DNA of the CDR3 is TGTGCCAGCAGCGAGACTAGATCCGGGGAGCTGTTTTTT. Protein product: CASSETRSGELFF. Looking up the rest from reference TRBV7-2 and TRBJ2-2 gives the full variable domain: GAGVSQSPSNKVTEKGKDVELRCDPISGHTALYWYRQSLGQGLEFLIYFQGNSAPDKSGLPSDRFSAERTGGSVSTLTIQRTQQEDSAVYLCASSETRSGELFFGEGSRLTVL.

The chain carries TRBV20-1 and TRBJ2-5; 8 nucleotides match TRBD1. Germline V gene sequence: CDR1 DFQATT, CDR2 SNEGSKA (reference sequence). This CDR3 comprises 13 residues. V lost 1 base and J lost 5; bases outside the gene matches: 3. The CDR3 reads CSARGQGAETQYF. DNA of the CDR3: TGCAGTGCTAGAGGTCAGGGGGCCGAGACCCAGTACTTC.

This clonotype was observed a few times. V usage is TRBV4-3 and J usage is TRBJ2-7; maybe TRBD2 (6 bases). CDR1 is LGHNA and CDR2 is YSLEER in the germline V gene. V was cut by 0 bases and J by 2 bases, with 14 bases left in between. This CDR3 is built from 16 residues. CDR3 sequence reads: CASSQDAAGTPYEQYF. The CDR3 DNA reads as TGCGCCAGCAGCCAAGATGCGGCGGGAACCCCCTACGAGCAGTACTTC.

The chain is built from TRBV29-1 and TRBJ1-5; the match to TRBD1 covers 7 bases. Germline loops: CDR1 SQVTM, CDR2 ANQGSEA. The V and J ends lost 6 bases and 6 bases, in that order; junction bases with no gene match: 8. The CDR3 has 13 amino acids. CDR3 in amino acids: CSVDTGVGQPQHF. The CDR3 bases are TGCAGCGTCGACACAGGGGTGGGTCAGCCCCAGCATTTT. The full variable domain, its missing parts supplied by reference TRBV29-1 and TRBJ1-5, is SAVISQKPSRDICQRGTSLTIQCQVDSQVTMMFWYRQQPGQSLTLIATANQGSEATYESGFVIDKFPISRPNLTFSTLTVSNMSPEDSSIYLCSVDTGVGQPQHFGDGTRLSIL.

This clonotype has at least ten counts. This CDR3 reads CASTKRTSGRQREQFF. DNA of the CDR3: TGTGCCAGCACCAAGAGGACTAGCGGGAGGCAACGTGAGCAGTTCTTC. This rearrangement joins TRBV7-2 to TRBJ2-1, with TRBD2 matching 14 bases. J was trimmed by 9 bases and V by 7 bases; bases with no gene match: 11. CDR1 and CDR2 from the germline V gene are SGHTA and FQGNSA. This CDR3 has 16 residues.

This clonotype showed up many times. The CDR3 protein is CASSFETGYNEQFF. The DNA of the CDR3 is TGTGCCAGCAGCTTTGAGACTGGTTACAATGAGCAGTTCTTC. The V call is TRBV7-2, the J call TRBJ2-1; D unclear. The CDR3 runs to 14 residues. V gave up 3 bases and J gave up 4 bases, with 10 bases separating them. CDR1 and CDR2 from the germline V gene are SGHTA and FQGNSA.

This clonotype was counted many times. This chain uses TRBV7-9 with TRBJ2-7; 9 bases match TRBD1. The CDR3 contains 17 residues. The germline gives CDR1 SEHNR, CDR2 FQNEAQ (reference sequence). V lost 5 bases to trimming and J lost 5 bases; unmatched junction nucleotides: 16. The CDR3 loop is CASSHQTWDREDDEQYF. DNA of the CDR3: TGTGCCAGCAGCCACCAGACCTGGGACAGGGAGGACGACGAGCAGTACTTC. Filled out from reference TRBV7-9 and TRBJ2-7, the complete variable domain reads DTGVSQNPRHKITKRGQNVTFRCDPISEHNRLYWYRQTLGQGPEFLTYFQNEAQLEKSRLLSDRFSAERPKGSFSTLEIQRTEQGDSAMYLCASSHQTWDREDDEQYFGPGTRLTVT.

As regards this clonotype: A clone one base away is much larger, so this may be a read error. The chain recombines TRBV7-8 with TRBJ2-3; TRBD2 agrees at 10 bases. This CDR3 comprises 15 residues. V was clipped by 4 bases and J by 5 bases; unmatched bases: 6. The V gene's germline CDR1 is SGHVS and CDR2 FQNEAQ. The CDR3 region has the DNA TGTGCCAGCAGCTACCTAGCGGGAGATAGAGATACGCAGTATTTT. Protein sequence: CASSYLAGDRDTQYF.

This clonotype was found a few times. The chain is built from TRBV15 and TRBJ2-7; a weak D match, TRBD2 (6 bases). The CDR3 contains 15 residues. The germline V and J ends were trimmed by 0 bases and 6 bases, with 15 bases remaining between them. Germline lookup yields CDR1 LNHNV and CDR2 YYDKDF (reference sequence). The CDR3 region has the DNA TGTGCCACCAGCAGAGATATATTGGCGGGGACCGAGCAGTACTTC. Translated, it gives CATSRDILAGTEQYF.

The chain employs TRBV7-9 and TRBJ2-1; TRBD1 aligns across 7 bases. Losses at the gene ends were 5 bases for V and 8 bases for J; bases not matched to a gene: 18. Germline CDR1 SEHNR, CDR2 FQNEAQ (reference sequence). The CDR3 extends over 17 amino acids. The CDR3 reads CASSGRLGQPHGDEQFF. The DNA of the CDR3 is TGTGCCAGCAGCGGCCGTTTGGGACAGCCACATGGGGATGAGCAGTTCTTC.

CDR3: CASSRPSTIAGITDTQYF. The CDR3 DNA sequence: TGTGCCAGCAGTCGTCCGTCTACTATAGCGGGCATCACAGATACGCAGTATTTT. The chain is built from TRBV6-6 and TRBJ2-3, with 7 bases fitting TRBD2. CDR1 is MNHNY, CDR2 SVGAGI, per germline (reference sequence). The CDR3 is 18 residues long. Germline trimming cut 5 bases from V and 2 bases from J; bases unmatched to any gene: 16.

This chain joins TRBV28 and TRBJ1-2, with 10 bases fitting TRBD1. The CDR3 sequence is 17 residues long. V shed 6 bases, J shed 2 bases, and the junction held 12 bases outside the gene matches. The germline CDR1 and CDR2 sequences are MDHEN and SYDVKM. The CDR3, as DNA: TGTGCCAGCAGCCAGCCCGGGACAGGGGCGAGAAACTATGGCTACACCTTC. It encodes CASSQPGTGARNYGYTF.

The chain couples TRBV20-1 to TRBJ1-5, with TRBD1 matching over 7 bases. V was pared by 4 bases and J by 0 bases, with 3 bases of the junction left unmatched. CDR1 is DFQATT, CDR2 SNEGSKA, per germline (reference sequence). This CDR3 is 14 amino acids long. CDR3 loop: CSAMGQYSNQPQHF. DNA of the CDR3: TGCAGTGCTATGGGACAGTATAGCAATCAGCCCCAGCATTTT.

The rearrangement joins TRBV14 to TRBJ1-2, with no clear D. The length of the CDR3 is 14 residues. Looked up from germline, CDR1 is SGHDN and CDR2 is FVKESK. The germline V and J ends were trimmed by 4 bases and 1 base, with 10 bases remaining between them. The CDR3 DNA reads as TGTGCCAGCAGCCCTAGGTCATTTAACTATGGCTACACCTTC. The encoded protein is CASSPRSFNYGYTF. Full variable domain (missing parts from reference TRBV14 and TRBJ1-2): EAGVTQFPSHSVIEKGQTVTLRCDPISGHDNLYWYRRVMGKEIKFLLHFVKESKQDESGMPNNRFLAERTGGTYSTLKVQPAELEDSGVYFCASSPRSFNYGYTFGSGTRLTVV.

The chain links TRBV5-1 to TRBJ2-3, with a weak D call TRBD2 (5 bases). The ends were cut back, 0 bases at V and 5 bases at J, with 10 bases in the middle. CDR3 length: 14 residues. The germline gives CDR1 SGHRS, CDR2 YFSETQ. CDR3 coding DNA: TGCGCCAGCAGCTTGGCTATGGAGGTAGATACGCAGTATTTT. It translates to CASSLAMEVDTQYF.

The V call is TRBV6-8, the J call TRBJ1-2; 8 bases map to TRBD1. Germline values: CDR1 MNHGY, CDR2 SAAAGT. The trim removed 4 bases at V and 7 bases at J, leaving 11 bases unmatched. The CDR3 length is 15 residues. CDR3 sequence (DNA): TGTGCCAGCAGTTCGCCGGACAGGGCCCGAAGTGGCTACACCTTC. It codes for CASSSPDRARSGYTF.

This clonotype has just a few counts. The chain employs TRBV6-2 or TRBV6-3 and TRBJ1-1, with no clear D. This CDR3 has 14 residues. Germline CDR1 is MNHEY and CDR2 is SVGEGT. V shed 5 bases and J shed 4 bases, with 14 bases lying between them. For the CDR3, the DNA is TGTGCCAGCAGTGTCACTTTGGGTGCCACTGAAGCTTTCTTT. The encoded protein is CASSVTLGATEAFF.

This clonotype has ten or more counts. The chain has TRBV7-2 and TRBJ2-7; D unclear. CDR3 size: 16 residues. Trimming stripped 1 base from V and 0 bases from J, with 13 bases between. Germline-derived CDR1 and CDR2 are SGHTA and FQGNSA. The CDR3 loop is CASSLGDLSHSYEQYF. CDR3 bases: TGTGCCAGCAGCTTAGGGGATTTATCCCACTCCTACGAGCAGTACTTC.

The chain carries TRBV24-1 and TRBJ2-3; a possible D gene is TRBD1 (5 bases). V lost 6 bases and J 3 bases, leaving 12 bases between the germline ends. Germline CDR1 reads KGHDR; CDR2 reads SFDVKD. The CDR3 sequence is 14 residues long. The CDR3 nucleotides read TGTGCCACCAGTTCCAGGGATTTTACAGATACGCAGTATTTT. Its protein product is CATSSRDFTDTQYF.

The rearrangement uses TRBV10-2 and TRBJ2-4; 7 bases are shared with TRBD1. Germline CDR1 and CDR2: WSHSY and SAAADI. The CDR3 is 14 amino acids. Unmatched junction bases numbered 7, after V lost 3 bases and J lost 8 bases. CDR3 coding DNA: TGCGCCAGCAGTGACCAACAGGGGAAGGACATTCAGTACTTC. This gives the protein CASSDQQGKDIQYF.

The chain employs TRBV7-9 and TRBJ1-2; D not resolved. CDR3 size: 13 residues. The V gene's germline CDR1 is SEHNR and CDR2 FQNEAQ (reference sequence). Trimming left V 3 bases short and J 7 bases short, with 12 bases between. CDR3 nucleotide sequence: TGTGCCAGCAGCTTCCTGGGCTCGGGTGGCTACACCTTC. It yields the protein CASSFLGSGGYTF. The complete variable domain, with remaining parts taken from reference TRBV7-9 and TRBJ1-2, reads DTGVSQNPRHKITKRGQNVTFRCDPISEHNRLYWYRQTLGQGPEFLTYFQNEAQLEKSRLLSDRFSAERPKGSFSTLEIQRTEQGDSAMYLCASSFLGSGGYTFGSGTRLTVV.

With regard to this clonotype: Germline and junction disagree at one end, which may indicate a read error. The CDR3: CASSRDSTTSGANVRTF. The CDR3 DNA reads TGCGCCAGCAGCCGGGACAGTACCACCTCTGGGGCCAACGTCCGGACTTTC. The chain has TRBV10-1 and TRBJ2-6; 7 positions match TRBD1. CDR3 length equals 17 residues. Per germline, CDR1 WNHNN and CDR2 SYGVQD (reference sequence).

V usage is TRBV7-2 and J usage is TRBJ2-3; 8 positions agree with TRBD2. After removal of 5 bases from V and 5 bases from J, the junction contained 9 bases not matched to a gene. Germline V CDR1 and CDR2: SGHTA, FQGNSA. The CDR3 has 15 residues. The CDR3 reads CASSRRAGGGDTQYF. The CDR3 DNA sequence: TGTGCCAGCAGCCGTAGGGCGGGAGGAGGAGATACGCAGTATTTT.

This clonotype was recorded many times. V usage is TRBV7-9 and J usage is TRBJ1-4; 7 bases are shared with TRBD1. The CDR3 is 14 residues long. Germline V gene lookup returns CDR1 SEHNR and CDR2 FQNEAQ (reference sequence). The V and J ends lost 3 bases and 4 bases, in that order; junction bases with no gene match: 2. CDR3 sequence reads: CASSFQGVNEKLFF. DNA for the CDR3: TGTGCCAGCAGCTTCCAGGGGGTTAATGAAAAACTGTTTTTT.

This clonotype occurred a few times. The chain has TRBV18 and TRBJ2-1; 13 positions match TRBD2. CDR3 size: 18 residues. The germline V gene encodes CDR1 KGHSH and CDR2 LQKENI. The ends lost 2 bases at V and 1 base at J; junction bases unmatched: 5. The DNA for the CDR3 is TGTGCCAGCTCACCAAGGACTAGCGGGAGAGGGTCCTACAATGAGCAGTTCTTC. Its protein is CASSPRTSGRGSYNEQFF.

This clonotype was seen more than once but under ten times. The V and J genes are TRBV28 and TRBJ1-2, with D uncertain. The germline V and J ends were trimmed by 7 bases and 8 bases, with 14 bases remaining between them. This CDR3 contains 12 residues. Germline V gives CDR1 MDHEN, CDR2 SYDVKM. CDR3 nucleotide sequence: TGTGCCAGCACCACCGCCTCGGGCGGCTACACCTTC. Translated, it gives CASTTASGGYTF.

This clonotype has a handful of counts. The chain employs TRBV6-2 or TRBV6-3 and TRBJ1-1; 9 bases agree with TRBD1. The CDR3 sequence is 14 residues long. With V trimmed by 6 bases and J by 5 bases, 7 bases remained unmatched. CDR1 and CDR2 from the germline V gene are MNHEY and SVGEGT. This CDR3 reads CASSPGTGLTEAFF. The CDR3 DNA reads as TGTGCCAGCAGCCCCGGGACAGGGCTAACTGAAGCTTTCTTT.

The sample holds a few counts of this clonotype. This chain uses TRBV25-1 with TRBJ1-5; 7 bases map to TRBD1. With V trimmed by 4 bases and J by 4 bases, 7 bases remained unmatched. CDR1 is MGHDK, CDR2 SYGVNS, per germline. The CDR3 runs to 15 residues. In DNA, the CDR3 is TGTGCCAGCAGTGGGACAGGACAGCCTAATCAGCCCCAGCATTTT. This gives the protein CASSGTGQPNQPQHF.

This clonotype was seen repeatedly, ten times or more. The chain joins TRBV19 to TRBJ2-3; 7 bases match TRBD1. V dropped 5 bases and J dropped 2; count of bases not matched to a gene: 13. CDR3 length: 17 amino acids. The germline CDR1 and CDR2 sequences are LNHDA and SQIVND (reference sequence). The CDR3 sequence: CASSLPTGAPLTDTQYF. CDR3 coding DNA: TGTGCCAGTAGTCTACCTACAGGGGCTCCTCTCACAGATACGCAGTATTTT.

The gene calls are TRBV18 and TRBJ2-7, with D possibly TRBD2 on 6 matching bases. Trimming left V 4 bases short and J 3 bases short, with 13 bases between. Germline V gene sequence: CDR1 KGHSH, CDR2 LQKENI. This CDR3 is built from 14 residues. This CDR3 reads CASSHGGTHYEQYF. The CDR3 DNA follows: TGTGCCAGCTCACATGGGGGGACCCACTACGAGCAGTACTTC.

This clonotype was counted a single time. The J gene is TRBJ2-7, the V gene TRBV28, with unresolved D. This CDR3 comprises 11 residues. Trimming stripped 5 bases from V and 5 bases from J, with 7 bases between. The germline CDR1 and CDR2 sequences are MDHEN and SYDVKM. The CDR3 spells CASSSEDEQYF. The CDR3 DNA reads TGTGCCAGCAGTAGTGAAGACGAGCAGTACTTC.

The table lists this clonotype with a few counts. The chain links TRBV6-2 or TRBV6-3 to TRBJ2-7; 11 nucleotides match TRBD2. The V segment lost 7 bases and the J segment 2 bases; nucleotides outside the gene matches: 7. Germline V gives CDR1 MNHEY, CDR2 SVGEGT. The CDR3 covers 15 residues. The CDR3 spells CASKRTSGRTYEQYF. The DNA for the CDR3 is TGTGCCAGCAAGCGGACTAGCGGGCGTACCTACGAGCAGTACTTC.